This entry is about one T cell receptor beta chain. This sample is part of a study of blood T cell repertoires in COVID-19. Looking at the study overall: Sites across the United States, Italy and Spain contributed samples from acute and convalescent COVID-19.

Only in-frame clones appear in the TCRdb table, and some are missing; sequencing was by immunoSEQ multiplex PCR. The sample holds approximately 200,000 clones; 80% to 90% are singletons and the top ten take about 1.2%. The CDR3 has 16 amino acids. The germline V and J ends were trimmed by 4 bases and 0 bases, with 13 bases remaining between them. Germline V gene data show CDR1 as MNHNS and CDR2 as SASEGT. The J gene is TRBJ1-5, the V gene TRBV6-1; D gene ambiguous. The TCR comes from a man younger than 45 who had recovered from COVID-19. The sequenced material came from PBMCs or T cells enriched from blood (not recorded which). The CDR3 bases are TGTGCCAGCAGTGCGGCGGCACCTTATAGCAATCAGCCCCAGCATTTT. Its protein product is CASSAAAPYSNQPQHF.